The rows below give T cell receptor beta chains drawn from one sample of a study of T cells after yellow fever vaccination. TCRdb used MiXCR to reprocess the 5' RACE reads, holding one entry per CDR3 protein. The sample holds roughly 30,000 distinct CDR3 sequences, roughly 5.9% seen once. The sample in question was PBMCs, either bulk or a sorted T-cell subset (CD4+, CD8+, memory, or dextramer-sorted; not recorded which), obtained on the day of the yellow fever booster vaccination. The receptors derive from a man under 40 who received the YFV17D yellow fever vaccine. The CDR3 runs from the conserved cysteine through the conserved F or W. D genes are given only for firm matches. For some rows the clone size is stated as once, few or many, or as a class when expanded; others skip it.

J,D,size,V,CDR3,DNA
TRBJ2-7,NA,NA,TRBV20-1,CSARARGRSSYEQYF,TGCAGTGCTAGAGCCCGAGGGAGGAGCTCCTACGAGCAGTACTTC
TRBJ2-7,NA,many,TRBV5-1,CASSFLDEQYF,TGCGCCAGCAGCTTCCTGGATGAGCAGTACTTC
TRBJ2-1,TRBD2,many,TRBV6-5,CASSYSWPSSGNYNEQFF,TGTGCCAGCAGTTACTCTTGGCCGTCTAGCGGGAATTACAATGAGCAGTTCTTC
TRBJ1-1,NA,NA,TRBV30,CAWSVGPPQAFF,TGTGCCTGGAGTGTAGGCCCCCCCCAAGCTTTCTTT
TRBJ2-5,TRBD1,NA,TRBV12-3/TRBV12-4,CASSLADRFWETQYF,TGTGCCAGCAGCCTGGCGGACAGGTTTTGGGAGACCCAGTACTTC
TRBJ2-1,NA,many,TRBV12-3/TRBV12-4,CASSLGPYNEQFF,TGTGCCAGCAGTTTAGGACCATACAATGAGCAGTTCTTC
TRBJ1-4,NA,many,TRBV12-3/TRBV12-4,CASSLAEAEKLFF,TGTGCCAGCAGTTTAGCGGAAGCTGAAAAACTGTTTTTT
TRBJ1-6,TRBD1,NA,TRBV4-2,CASSQTRDSLNSPLHF,TGTGCCAGCAGCCAGACCCGGGACAGCCTTAATTCACCCCTCCACTTT
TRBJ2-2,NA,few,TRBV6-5,CASSSPRMFTPNTGELFF,TGTGCCAGCAGTTCCCCCCGGATGTTCACACCGAACACCGGGGAGCTGTTTTTT
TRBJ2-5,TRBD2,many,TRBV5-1,CASNSGNEETQYF,TGCGCCAGCAATAGCGGGAATGAAGAGACCCAGTACTTC
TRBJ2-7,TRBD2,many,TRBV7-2,CASRKAGESYEQYF,TGTGCCAGCAGGAAAGCGGGGGAGTCCTACGAGCAGTACTTC
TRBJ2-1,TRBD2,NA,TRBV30,CAWSVSRVGLAVNEQFF,TGTGCCTGGAGTGTATCGCGCGTCGGACTAGCGGTTAATGAGCAGTTCTTC
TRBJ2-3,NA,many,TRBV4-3,CASSQDLTSTDTQYF,TGCGCCAGCAGCCAAGATCTAACTAGCACAGATACGCAGTATTTT
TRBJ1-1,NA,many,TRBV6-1,CASSKGTNTEAFF,TGTGCCAGCAGTAAAGGGACGAACACTGAAGCTTTCTTT
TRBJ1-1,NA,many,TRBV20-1,CSAPRLSVDTEAFF,TGCAGTGCTCCCAGGTTATCCGTTGACACTGAAGCTTTCTTT
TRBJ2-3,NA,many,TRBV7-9,CASSFGGSGTNVDTQYF,TGTGCCAGCAGCTTTGGGGGAAGCGGCACAAACGTAGATACGCAGTATTTT
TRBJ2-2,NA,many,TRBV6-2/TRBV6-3,CASRNARQNTGELFF,TGTGCCAGCAGGAATGCTCGACAGAACACCGGGGAGCTGTTTTTT
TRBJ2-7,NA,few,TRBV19,CASSIEGGYGVASEQYF,TGTGCCAGTAGTATAGAAGGGGGATATGGTGTCGCGTCTGAGCAGTACTTC
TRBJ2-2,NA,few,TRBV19,CASSIKFRELFF,TGTGCCAGTAGTATAAAGTTCCGGGAGCTGTTTTTT
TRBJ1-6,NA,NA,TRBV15,CATSRGPVAGGYNSPLHF,TGTGCCACCAGCAGAGGACCTGTAGCCGGGGGCTATAATTCACCCCTCCACTTT
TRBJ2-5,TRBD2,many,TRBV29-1,CSVASGGGETQYF,TGCAGCGTTGCTAGCGGGGGAGGTGAGACCCAGTACTTC
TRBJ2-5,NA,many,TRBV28,CASSSGGRPQETQYF,TGTGCCAGCAGTTCGGGCGGCCGGCCCCAAGAGACCCAGTACTTC